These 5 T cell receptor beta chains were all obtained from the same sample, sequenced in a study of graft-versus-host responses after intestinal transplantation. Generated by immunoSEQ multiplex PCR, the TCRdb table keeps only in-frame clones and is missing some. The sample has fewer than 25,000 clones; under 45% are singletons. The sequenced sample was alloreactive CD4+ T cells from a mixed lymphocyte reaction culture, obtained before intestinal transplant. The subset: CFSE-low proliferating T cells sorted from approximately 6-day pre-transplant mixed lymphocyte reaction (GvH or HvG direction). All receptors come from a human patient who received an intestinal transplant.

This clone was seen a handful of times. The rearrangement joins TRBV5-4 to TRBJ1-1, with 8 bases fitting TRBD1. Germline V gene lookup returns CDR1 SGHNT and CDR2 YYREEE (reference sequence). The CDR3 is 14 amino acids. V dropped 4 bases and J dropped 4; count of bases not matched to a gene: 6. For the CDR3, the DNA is TGTGCCAGCAGCCAGGGGGCGGGTGGCACTGAAGCTTTCTTT. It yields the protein CASSQGAGGTEAFF.

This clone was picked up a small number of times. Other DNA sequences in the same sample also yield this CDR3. The CDR3 protein is CASSLGLAGYNEQFF. Here the CDR3 DNA reads TGCGCCAGCAGCTTGGGCCTAGCGGGTTACAATGAGCAGTTCTTC. This chain uses TRBV5-1 with TRBJ2-1; 8 positions agree with TRBD2. Germline V gives CDR1 SGHRS, CDR2 YFSETQ. The ends lost 0 bases at V and 4 bases at J; junction bases unmatched: 3. The CDR3 sequence is 15 residues long. Looking up the rest from reference TRBV5-1 and TRBJ2-1 gives the full variable domain: KAGVTQTPRYLIKTRGQQVTLSCSPISGHRSVSWYQQTPGQGLQFLFEYFSETQRNKGNFPGRFSGRQFSNSRSEMNVSTLELGDSALYLCASSLGLAGYNEQFFGPGTRLTVL.

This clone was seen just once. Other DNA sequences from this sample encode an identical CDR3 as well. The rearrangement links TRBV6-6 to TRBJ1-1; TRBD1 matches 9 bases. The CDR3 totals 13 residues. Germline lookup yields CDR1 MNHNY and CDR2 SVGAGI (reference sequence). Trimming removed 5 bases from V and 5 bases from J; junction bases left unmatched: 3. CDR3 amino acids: CASSHGQGTEAFF. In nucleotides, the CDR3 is TGTGCCAGCAGTCACGGACAGGGGACTGAAGCTTTCTTT.

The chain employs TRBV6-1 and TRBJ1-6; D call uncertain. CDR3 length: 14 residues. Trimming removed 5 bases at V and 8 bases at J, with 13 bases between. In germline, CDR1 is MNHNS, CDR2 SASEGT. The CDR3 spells CASSSDNFDSPLHF. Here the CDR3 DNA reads TGTGCCAGCAGTTCAGACAATTTTGATTCACCCCTCCACTTT.

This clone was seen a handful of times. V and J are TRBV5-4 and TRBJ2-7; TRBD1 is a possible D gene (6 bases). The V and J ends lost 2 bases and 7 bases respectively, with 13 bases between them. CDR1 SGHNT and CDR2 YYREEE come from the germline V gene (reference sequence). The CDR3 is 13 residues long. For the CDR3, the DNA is TGTGCCAGCAGCTTCGGTCTGAGGGGGGAGCAGTACTTC. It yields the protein CASSFGLRGEQYF.